The subject of this entry is one TCR beta chain. Its antigen is unidentified. The CDR3 has 15 residues. Looked up from germline, CDR1 is KGHDR and CDR2 is SFDVKD. Trimming shortened V by 5 bases and J by 4 bases, and 16 bases separated the two germline ends. These data come from a study of blood T cells in healthy people across ages. Study results and caveats: A roughly linear fall in TCR beta diversity per million T cells was seen with increasing age.

Next came a second PCR, run for roughly 6 to 11 cycles, which used a sample-barcoded 5' primer along with a J-beta primer mix. Using its own MiXCR run on the 5' RACE reads, TCRdb lists one record per CDR3 protein. This sample has 1.5 million or so distinct CDR3 sequences, with approximately 43% found just once. Sequenced input: blood. This clonotype originated in a young woman in good health. This rearrangement joins TRBV24-1 to TRBJ1-2; no clear D gene. The CDR3 nucleotides are TGTGCCACCAGTGGTTCAGGAACCCCCGGCTATGGCTACACCTTC. Amino acids: CATSGSGTPGYGYTF.